The rows below give T cell receptor beta chains drawn from one sample of a study of lung T cells in sarcoidosis with Löfgren's syndrome. Each CDR3 protein is one row after TCRdb ran MiXCR on the reads. Of 9,400 or so distinct CDR3 sequences in the sample, 15% to 20% were seen once. Sequenced material: CD4+ T cells from bronchoalveolar lavage. The source is a human donor with sarcoidosis (Löfgren's syndrome or another form), or a control subject (not recorded which). CDR3s leave out the opening cysteine and the closing phenylalanine or tryptophan. The order of the fields is V gene, J gene, CDR3 protein.

V: TRBV29-1; J: TRBJ2-3; CDR3: SSGGRLSSDTQY
V: TRBV28; J: TRBJ2-7; CDR3: ASRAGTGVDEQY
V: TRBV30; J: TRBJ2-7; CDR3: AWSKQEYEQY
V: TRBV6-2/TRBV6-3; J: TRBJ2-5; CDR3: ASSGTVQEARY
V: TRBV5-1; J: TRBJ2-2; CDR3: ASSLDRLGGLF
V: TRBV5-1; J: TRBJ2-2; CDR3: ASSLVGNTGELF
V: TRBV5-1; J: TRBJ2-3; CDR3: ASSLVQATSTDTQY
V: TRBV6-1; J: TRBJ1-2; CDR3: ATRDAGMGGYT
V: TRBV11-2; J: TRBJ2-5; CDR3: ASSLQPIIQETQY
V: TRBV2; J: TRBJ2-3; CDR3: ASSWGTGDTQY
V: TRBV15; J: TRBJ2-3; CDR3: TSSVLAGLTDTQY
V: TRBV9; J: TRBJ2-1; CDR3: ASSATLAGGGEQF
V: TRBV9; J: TRBJ2-5; CDR3: ASSVTIAGETQETQY
V: TRBV19; J: TRBJ2-7; CDR3: ATETTGTYEQY
V: TRBV20-1; J: TRBJ2-3; CDR3: SAAISTDTQY
V: TRBV6-1; J: TRBJ1-5; CDR3: ASSFGRNNQPQH
V: TRBV20-1; J: TRBJ2-1; CDR3: SARSRQGGSYNEQF
V: TRBV12-3/TRBV12-4; J: TRBJ1-5; CDR3: ASSLAGQGSHQPQH
V: TRBV11-2; J: TRBJ2-7; CDR3: ASSPPDSVTQY
V: TRBV28; J: TRBJ1-1; CDR3: ASRWVHGTGLNTEAF
V: TRBV30; J: TRBJ1-2; CDR3: AWSSPLAANYGYT
V: TRBV6-1; J: TRBJ1-5; CDR3: ASRRNQPQH
V: TRBV24-1; J: TRBJ2-5; CDR3: ATSDLKGGWETQY
V: TRBV5-1; J: TRBJ2-3; CDR3: ASSPMADTQY
V: TRBV19; J: TRBJ2-7; CDR3: ASSTRRTGGALYEQY
V: TRBV4-2; J: TRBJ2-5; CDR3: ASSQVDGETQY
V: TRBV12-3/TRBV12-4; J: TRBJ2-2; CDR3: ASSLGRGLNTGELF
V: TRBV12-5; J: TRBJ1-2; CDR3: ASGLPNLGALT
V: TRBV5-6; J: TRBJ1-6; CDR3: ASSLEAGMGENSPLH
V: TRBV7-6; J: TRBJ2-2; CDR3: ASSSSSGGASGELF
V: TRBV11-2; J: TRBJ1-3; CDR3: ASSQGLPNTIY
V: TRBV7-6; J: TRBJ2-5; CDR3: ASSSPDRGLGETQY
V: TRBV7-2; J: TRBJ2-7; CDR3: ASSPIAGEAYEQY
V: TRBV11-2; J: TRBJ2-7; CDR3: ASSLAGGPAYEQY
V: TRBV6-1; J: TRBJ2-4; CDR3: ASRGFRTTRAGAKNIQY
V: TRBV20-1; J: TRBJ1-6; CDR3: SAYRRDRNSPLH
V: TRBV7-3; J: TRBJ2-1; CDR3: ASSLIGGGTNNEQF
V: TRBV14; J: TRBJ2-6; CDR3: ASSQGQGRATGANVLT
V: TRBV3-1; J: TRBJ1-6; CDR3: ASAQTVYNSPLH